The next 2 T cell receptor beta chains were all read from a single sample in a study of blood T cell repertoires in COVID-19. Some clones are missing from TCRdb's copy, which holds only in-frame ones; the method was immunoSEQ multiplex PCR. Of fewer than 200,000 clones in the sample, 84% were seen once. Sequenced sample: PBMCs or T cells enriched from blood (not recorded which). Receptors were obtained from a woman aged 25 to 39 who had been exposed to COVID-19.

The chain links TRBV5-4 to TRBJ2-7; D is undetermined. CDR1 SGHNT and CDR2 YYREEE come from the germline V gene (reference sequence). Between the trimmed V and J ends, which lost 7 bases and 1 base, there was a span of 15 bases. The CDR3 loop spans 14 amino acids. The CDR3 DNA follows: TGTGCCAGCGCCCCGGTCGATAGTTCCTACGAGCAGTACTTC. Amino acid sequence: CASAPVDSSYEQYF.

The gene calls are TRBV7-2 and TRBJ1-2; weak D call: TRBD1 (6 bases). The CDR3 has 16 amino acids. Trimming took 1 base from V and 0 from J, leaving 12 bases between them. CDR1 and CDR2 (germline): SGHTA, FQGNSA. The chain's CDR3 is CASSLERTEANYGYTF. The CDR3 DNA reads as TGTGCCAGCAGCTTAGAGCGGACAGAAGCTAACTATGGCTACACCTTC.